Below, 27 T cell receptor beta chains from the same sample are listed, as sequenced in a study of identical twins (dated by TCRdb to the mid-2010s). To prepare the library, 5' RACE was applied. These reads were obtained on an Illumina HiSeq 2000. The public reads were reanalyzed by TCRdb: fastp trimming at Q25, MiXCR alignment, in-frame beta chains only. Each entry merges the rows of one CDR3 protein and shows their most common DNA and genes. For this sample the table gives over 500,000 distinct CDR3 sequences, of which roughly 21% were detected only once. The biggest ten clones account for around 0.9% of the sample. This sample also belongs to another study, concerning T cells expressing NK-cell markers.

The specimen sequenced was CD4+ T cells sorted from blood. The receptors shown here come from a young woman in good health.

The rearrangement joins TRBV6-2 or TRBV6-3 to TRBJ2-1; D unclear. Trimming took off 6 bases at V and 8 bases at J, with 11 bases between the two ends. The CDR3 is made up of 12 amino acids. Germline assignment: CDR1 MNHEY and CDR2 SVGEGT. DNA of the CDR3: TGTGCCAGCAGCTCCCGCGCCGATGAGCAGTTCTTC. This translates into CASSSRADEQFF.

The V call is TRBV12-3 or TRBV12-4, the J call TRBJ2-3; D is unclear. Trimming took off 3 bases at V and 2 bases at J, with 9 bases between the two ends. The CDR3 loop spans 14 amino acids. CDR3 nucleotide sequence: TGTGCCAGCAGTTTCTCGGAGATCACAGATACGCAGTATTTT. Translation: CASSFSEITDTQYF.

This clonotype was counted many times. The chain employs TRBV5-1 and TRBJ1-4; D is unclear. Germline loops: CDR1 SGHRS, CDR2 YFSETQ. The CDR3 has 15 residues. With 5 bases removed from V and 5 bases from J, the gap between germline ends came to 16 bases. The CDR3 DNA sequence: TGCGCCAGCAGGAGTGTGATGAAGGCGAATGAAAAACTGTTTTTT. Translation gives CASRSVMKANEKLFF.

This clonotype has just a few counts. The chain combines TRBV5-5 with TRBJ2-1; a possible D gene is TRBD2 (5 bases). Trimming took 3 bases from V and 5 from J, leaving 15 bases between them. This CDR3 is built from 15 residues. CDR1 is SGHKS, CDR2 YYEKEE, per germline (reference sequence). The chain's CDR3 is CASSSGLLAHNEQFF. CDR3 sequence (DNA): TGTGCCAGCAGCTCGGGCCTCTTAGCGCACAATGAGCAGTTCTTC.

The chain uses TRBV4-1 and TRBJ2-1; no clear D gene. The germline V gene has CDR1 MGHRA and CDR2 YSYEKL. The CDR3 spans 16 residues. Trimming pared 0 bases from V and 12 bases from J, leaving 21 bases between. CDR3 protein: CASSQDASTPSMAQFF. The CDR3 nucleotides are TGCGCCAGCAGCCAAGATGCCTCCACTCCGAGTATGGCGCAGTTCTTC.

This clonotype has more than one count but fewer than ten. The chain is built from TRBV5-1 and TRBJ2-3; a possible D gene is TRBD2 (5 bases). Per germline, CDR1 SGHRS and CDR2 YFSETQ. V was cut by 0 bases and J by 5 bases, with 16 bases left in between. CDR3 length: 16 amino acids. The CDR3, as DNA: TGCGCCAGCAGCTTGGCTTCCGGACTCCGTGGAGATACGCAGTATTTT. Amino acid sequence: CASSLASGLRGDTQYF.

This clonotype was seen repeatedly, ten times or more. V and J are TRBV20-1 and TRBJ2-1; D could derive from TRBD1 or TRBD2 (5 bases each). Germline assignment: CDR1 DFQATT and CDR2 SNEGSKA (reference sequence). V was trimmed by 3 bases and J by 3 bases, leaving 9 bases between them. The CDR3 has 13 residues. The CDR3 DNA reads TGCAGTGCTAGGGGGCGGGTCTACAATGAGCAGTTCTTC. Amino acids: CSARGRVYNEQFF.

This clonotype was picked up many times. V usage is TRBV7-9 and J usage is TRBJ2-1, with TRBD1 matching 8 bases. The V gene's germline CDR1 is SEHNR and CDR2 FQNEAQ (reference sequence). There are 15 residues in the CDR3. V was pared by 2 bases and J by 0 bases, with 0 bases of the junction left unmatched. CDR3 sequence reads: CASSLQGASYNEQFF. In DNA, the CDR3 is TGTGCCAGCAGCTTACAGGGGGCCTCCTACAATGAGCAGTTCTTC.

V is TRBV5-1 and J is TRBJ2-7; D not certain. The germline V gene encodes CDR1 SGHRS and CDR2 YFSETQ. V lost 4 bases and J lost 4, with 9 bases in between. The CDR3 totals 12 residues. CDR3 protein: CASSGRMYEQYF. CDR3 coding DNA: TGCGCCAGCAGCGGTAGGATGTACGAGCAGTACTTC.

The chain's CDR3 is CSAGTGARGNTEAFF. The CDR3 region has the DNA TGCAGTGCTGGTACAGGGGCCCGGGGGAACACTGAAGCTTTCTTT. This sequence joins TRBV20-1 and TRBJ1-1; 7 bases align to TRBD1. The CDR3 is 15 amino acids. With 5 bases clipped from V and 1 base from J, the junction kept 10 bases outside the gene matches. The germline gives CDR1 DFQATT, CDR2 SNEGSKA (reference sequence).

This clonotype was seen a handful of times. This chain joins TRBV27 and TRBJ1-2; 7 bases fit TRBD1. Germline V lookup: CDR1 MNHEY, CDR2 SMNVEV (reference sequence). After removal of 9 bases from V and 4 bases from J, the junction contained 8 bases not matched to a gene. This CDR3 spans 13 amino acids. As DNA, the CDR3 is TGTGCCAGTGGGACAGCAACCTCCTATGGCTACACCTTC. It codes for CASGTATSYGYTF.

The genes are TRBV9 and TRBJ2-1; TRBD2 matches at 9 bases. This CDR3 contains 16 residues. Trimming removed 3 bases from V and 3 bases from J; junction bases left unmatched: 7. Germline V lookup: CDR1 SGDLS, CDR2 YYNGEE. The DNA of the CDR3 is TGTGCCAGCAGCGCCGGGGGGACTAGCAGCTACAATGAGCAGTTCTTC. Amino acid sequence: CASSAGGTSSYNEQFF.

The genes are TRBV10-2 and TRBJ2-2, with no clear D. This CDR3 region has 13 residues. CDR1 is WSHSY, CDR2 SAAADI, per germline. The V gene lost 6 bases and the J gene lost 5 bases, with 10 bases spanning the gap. The CDR3 is CASRTPWTGELFF. CDR3 DNA sequence: TGCGCCAGCAGGACCCCCTGGACCGGGGAGCTGTTTTTT.

Many counts were recorded for this clonotype. The chain combines TRBV5-1 with TRBJ2-1; TRBD2 matches at 7 bases. Unmatched junction bases numbered 7, after V lost 1 base and J lost 15 bases. CDR3 length: 12 amino acids. CDR1 and CDR2 (germline): SGHRS, YFSETQ. The CDR3, as DNA: TGCGCCAGCAGCTTGCATGGGACTACACCGTTCTTC. As protein: CASSLHGTTPFF.

This clonotype has more than one count but fewer than ten. V and J are TRBV20-1 and TRBJ2-1, with a tentative D call TRBD2 (6 bases). CDR1 and CDR2 (germline): DFQATT, SNEGSKA (reference sequence). V lost 1 base and J 4 bases, leaving 11 bases between the germline ends. This CDR3 region has 14 residues. DNA for the CDR3: TGCAGTGCTAGAGGACTAGGGCTGTACAATGAGCAGTTCTTC. Encoded protein: CSARGLGLYNEQFF.

This chain uses TRBV7-2 with TRBJ2-3; D gene unclear. Looked up from germline, CDR1 is SGHTA and CDR2 is FQGNSA. The CDR3 covers 15 residues. Trimming removed 5 bases from V and 6 bases from J, with 18 bases in between. CDR3 region: CASSLPELEGDTQYF. The CDR3 coding sequence is TGTGCCAGCAGCCTACCGGAGCTAGAAGGTGATACGCAGTATTTT. The complete variable domain, with remaining parts taken from reference TRBV7-2 and TRBJ2-3, reads GAGVSQSPSNKVTEKGKDVELRCDPISGHTALYWYRQSLGQGLEFLIYFQGNSAPDKSGLPSDRFSAERTGGSVSTLTIQRTQQEDSAVYLCASSLPELEGDTQYFGPGTRLTVL.

The sample holds a few counts of this clonotype. The rearrangement uses TRBV29-1 and TRBJ2-1; D gene unclear. The V and J ends lost 6 bases and 5 bases respectively, with 23 bases between them. The CDR3 totals 16 residues. Germline V gives CDR1 SQVTM, CDR2 ANQGSEA. The CDR3: CSVKSLRVILNNEQFF. In DNA, the CDR3 is TGCAGCGTCAAATCGTTAAGGGTCATTTTAAACAATGAGCAGTTCTTC.

This clonotype was seen at least ten times. The rearrangement uses TRBV20-1 and TRBJ2-5; tentatively, D is TRBD2 (6 bases). The CDR3 has 11 residues. Germline CDR1 DFQATT, CDR2 SNEGSKA (reference sequence). Trimming stripped 1 base from V and 7 bases from J, with 7 bases between. Written as DNA, the CDR3 is TGCAGTGCTAGAGGGGGAGGGACCCAGTACTTC. This encodes CSARGGGTQYF.

This clonotype was counted many times. The rearrangement links TRBV6-1 to TRBJ2-1; D may be TRBD2 (5 bases). The germline V gene encodes CDR1 MNHNS and CDR2 SASEGT. Between the trimmed V and J ends, which lost 5 bases and 7 bases, there was a span of 18 bases. CDR3 length: 15 amino acids. The CDR3 loop reads CASSPVFTTGNEQFF. The CDR3 coding sequence is TGTGCCAGCAGTCCCGTTTTTACTACGGGGAATGAGCAGTTCTTC.

The chain is built from TRBV5-1 and TRBJ1-1; no firm D call. The CDR3 totals 15 residues. Trimming left V 1 base short and J 1 base short, with 11 bases between. The germline V gene encodes CDR1 SGHRS and CDR2 YFSETQ. This CDR3 reads CASSLRASGNTEAFF. CDR3 in DNA: TGCGCCAGCAGCTTGAGGGCCAGTGGGAACACTGAAGCTTTCTTT.

This clonotype appeared once. V gene TRBV3-1 combines with J gene TRBJ2-3; D might be TRBD2 (6 bases). Germline V CDR1 and CDR2: LGHDT, YNNKEL (reference sequence). This CDR3 comprises 14 residues. The V and J ends lost 2 bases and 5 bases respectively, with 11 bases between them. Written as DNA, the CDR3 is TGTGCCAGCAGCCAATCGGAGGGCCGAGATACGCAGTATTTT. Translation: CASSQSEGRDTQYF.

This clonotype was recorded only once. The CDR3 nucleotides are TGTGCCACCAGTGTTCAGGGCGGCAATGAGCAGTTCTTC. Translating it yields CATSVQGGNEQFF. V usage is TRBV24-1 and J usage is TRBJ2-1; TRBD1 might be the D (5 bases). CDR3 length equals 13 residues. Trimming took 5 bases from V and 6 from J, leaving 10 bases between them. Germline CDR1 is KGHDR and CDR2 is SFDVKD.

The CDR3 is CASSRTQGSPCNSNQPQHF. The CDR3, as DNA: TGCGCCAGCAGTCGGACCCAGGGGTCCCCATGCAATAGCAATCAGCCCCAGCATTTT. The chain joins TRBV23-1 to TRBJ1-5; D might be TRBD1 (6 bases). TRBV23-1 is annotated as an ORF whose role is uncertain. V was cut by 4 bases and J by 0 bases, with 22 bases left in between. The CDR3 sequence is 19 residues long.

The chain couples TRBV12-5 to TRBJ2-1, with D possibly being TRBD1 (6 bases). The CDR3 is made up of 16 amino acids. Germline V CDR1 and CDR2: LGHNT, FRNRAP. Trimming took 5 bases from V and 8 from J, leaving 22 bases between them. DNA of the CDR3: TGTGCTAGTGGTCAGGAGGACAGCTACACATACTATGAGCAGTTCTTC. This encodes CASGQEDSYTYYEQFF.

The CDR3 sequence: CASSPGTTSAYNEQFF. As DNA, the CDR3 is TGTGCCAGCAGCCCCGGGACTACCTCCGCCTACAATGAGCAGTTCTTC. This rearrangement joins TRBV7-6 to TRBJ2-1; TRBD2 aligns across 7 bases. This CDR3 region has 16 residues. Germline CDR1 SGHVS, CDR2 FNYEAQ. The J segment lost 2 bases and the V segment lost 5 bases, leaving 9 bases of the junction unmatched. Full variable domain (rest looked up from reference TRBV7-6 and TRBJ2-1): GAGVSQSPRYKVTKRGQDVALRCDPISGHVSLYWYRQALGQGPEFLTYFNYEAQQDKSGLPNDRFSAERPEGSISTLTIQRTEQRDSAMYRCASSPGTTSAYNEQFFGPGTRLTVL.

This clonotype has only a few counts. This CDR3 is CASSLIRGEDEQYF. The CDR3 DNA reads TGCGCCAGCAGCTTAATCAGGGGGGAGGACGAGCAGTACTTC. The chain couples TRBV5-1 to TRBJ2-7, with D perhaps TRBD1 (7 bases). V shed 2 bases and J shed 5 bases, with 14 bases lying between them. CDR1 and CDR2 (germline): SGHRS, YFSETQ. The CDR3 extends over 14 amino acids. Combining the CDR3 with reference TRBV5-1 and TRBJ2-7 gives the whole variable domain KAGVTQTPRYLIKTRGQQVTLSCSPISGHRSVSWYQQTPGQGLQFLFEYFSETQRNKGNFPGRFSGRQFSNSRSEMNVSTLELGDSALYLCASSLIRGEDEQYFGPGTRLTVT.

This clonotype was detected only a few times. This chain joins TRBV6-6 and TRBJ1-2, with D maybe TRBD1 (5 bases). Trimming took 2 bases from V and 8 from J, leaving 9 bases between them. CDR1 is MNHNY and CDR2 is SVGAGI in the germline V gene (reference sequence). There are 12 residues in the CDR3. CDR3 residues: CASSYAQGGYTF. The CDR3 bases are TGTGCCAGCAGTTACGCCCAGGGAGGCTACACCTTC.